This TCR beta chain is from a study of CD8+CD57+ T cells in acquired aplastic anemia (dated by TCRdb to the late 2010s). Regarding the study in general: A mean of roughly 2.9 ug of DNA, ranging from roughly 0.18 to 30 ug, was extracted from sorted CD4+ and CD8+ cells. A CD8+CD57+ expansion meant a frequency higher than the mean frequency seen in healthy subjects. Results the study describes overall, beyond this receptor: Around 31 CD8+ CDR3 sequences were shared between patients and controls but appeared highly expressed in patients and within their immunodominant clones. CD8+ Simpson's diversity did not differ significantly between patients and healthy controls (P=0.060).

In its sample, this clonotype was seen a few times. What this receptor recognizes is not known. Base qualities were left out, and no much larger clone turns up one base away. Genomic DNA was used as template for profiling of TCR beta VDJ combinations and CDR3 sequences. An Illumina HiSeq 2000 was the platform used for TCR repertoire sequencing. Per the source publication's procedure: Repertoires were assessed using TRBV/TRBJ rearrangement plots, CDR3 size and DJ length profiles, and Simpson's diversity index. Whichever DNA sequence was most abundant in the deep sequencing data was defined as the immunodominant clone. CDR3 amino acid sequences were checked for sharing across subjects and were also compared against the VDJdb database and published repertoires. Through fastp at Q25 and MiXCR, TCRdb rebuilt clones from the public reads, retaining in-frame beta chains. Entries that share a CDR3 protein sequence are merged under the most common genes and DNA. TCRdb assigned the V and J calls; the authors' analysis was not used. The sample data list a few hundred thousand distinct CDR3 sequences, and around 33% of these were observed just once. Together, the top ten hold about 0.8% of the sample.

Expansion of CD8+CD57+ cells had been shown by flow cytometry in the patients chosen for sequencing. Severe acquired aplastic anemia was diagnosed in all patients according to International Study of Aplastic Anemia and Agranulocytosis and Camitta criteria. Patients had received no therapy at the time of blood sampling. The study deep-sequenced TCR repertoires of sorted CD4+ and CD8+ blood T cells from severe aplastic anemia patients and healthy subjects. Patients were enrolled under clinicaltrials.gov protocols 00001620, 01623167, 00001397, 00071045, 00081523 and 00961064 in the USA. Ficoll-Paque density gradient centrifugation was used to isolate peripheral blood mononuclear cells. Before DNA extraction, CD4+ and CD8+ T cells were sorted by FACS or by magnetic beads. The sequenced material came from sorted CD4+, CD8+, or CD8+CD57+ T cells (not recorded which) from PBMCs. The clonotype was recovered from a human donor with aplastic anemia.

Read as DNA, the sequence is TGTGCCACCAGCAGAGATTTGAGTCGGGGCTCCTACAATGAGCAGTTCTTC. Translated, this is CATSRDLSRGSYNEQFF. Rearrangement joined TRBV15 to TRBJ2-1, and possibly TRBD2, on 5 matching bases. Including cysteine and phenylalanine, the CDR3 has 17 amino acids. Of the read, only the CDR3 DNA is kept; its 51 bases are in frame from base 1. V sheds 0 bases and J sheds 0 bases, leaving 12 bases between their ends. The germline V gene (reference sequence) sets CDR1 to LNHNV and CDR2 to YYDKDF.